This T cell receptor beta chain was sequenced for a study of cytomegalovirus exposure and HLA in healthy donors listed by TCRdb under 2017. In the study overall: An earlier analysis of approximately 640 of the donors reported more than 250 Gb of sequence data and about 100 million unique TCR beta sequences from about 200 million T cells. Donor age, sex, ethnicity and CMV serostatus were compiled alongside the repertoire data. In a later analysis, previously published TCR beta repertoires from 500 to 750 donors were re-analyzed and high-resolution HLA genotyping was added so that TCR occurrence patterns could be studied. The later analysis used no new phenotypic data to find candidate immune exposures, relying instead on TCR beta sequences and their occurrence across donors. The study aimed to test whether cataloging public T cell receptors could reveal signatures of past pathogen exposure. HLA typing included class I and class II loci at four-digit resolution. A separate validation cohort of some 130 different subjects was used in addition to the roughly 620-subject first cohort. The genetic ancestry cluster associated with self-reported Caucasian donors included roughly four fifths of the roughly 400 genotyped donors. Approximately 310 gigabases of sequencing data and some 85 million unique TCR sequences were included in an early release covering 500 to 750 HLA-typed donors. The number of donors typed differed by locus, with roughly 629-640 for A, B, C, DRB1 and DQB1, 522 for DQA1, over 600 for DPA1, and 400 to 490 for DPB1. In a later genetic analysis, genome-wide SNP genotypes for about three fifths of the 666 donors were used, and that subset was treated as a discovery cohort. About five DR-DQ haplotypes were treated as single units for association and clustering because of strong linkage in the cohort. The study used immunosequencing to profile the T cell repertoires of about 670 subjects and linked those repertoires to cytomegalovirus serostatus. The study combined high-throughput TCR immunosequencing, statistical association of individual TCRs with disease status, and machine learning to predict cytomegalovirus infection status. In an earlier analysis of about 590 of the donors, high-throughput TCR beta sequencing was used to judge whether each TCR beta V gene segment behaved as functional or pseudogenic. On average, roughly 240,000 unique TCR beta nucleotide sequences were sequenced per donor among about 400 genotyped donors of the cohort, with 15% to 20% of those sequences being non-productive. All discovery cohort repertoires had been generated using a single sequencing platform.

Results the study describes overall, beyond this receptor: When HLA alleles, especially DR and DQ, strongly co-occurred, attributing TCR associations to individual alleles was difficult. Sequencing depth was assumed to be roughly uniform across donors in the presence/absence analyses, though that assumption may not hold. The sequencing pipeline was judged likely to have produced a cluster of highly shared sequence variants as a technical artifact. In an earlier analysis of several hundred of the donors, most TCR beta V segments were observed in productive rearrangements about 87% or about 30% of the time, broadly matching IMGT annotations. In the study, some 160 TCR beta chains were listed as associated with cytomegalovirus. A further reported finding was that TCR beta sequences accurately predicted the HLA-A and HLA-B alleles for most subjects in the first cohort. Compared with the 666-donor mean, donors in an Asian-associated ancestry cluster had fewer N-insertions in productive TCRs, according to a later genetic analysis. Compared with equally common non-associated chains, HLA-associated TCR beta chains in a later analysis were more clonally expanded and had lower generation probabilities. The only immune exposure information available for the cohort was CMV serostatus. A later analysis associated about 17,000 TCR beta sequences with specific HLA alleles at a false discovery rate of 0.05. In a later analysis, the rate of TCR association differed among HLA loci, with DRB1 alleles having the most associated TCRs and HLA-C alleles having the fewest. Linkage disequilibrium might explain the correlated functional status among segregating V segments, but an unknown experimental factor could not be excluded. Because counts were too low, roughly 16 rarely observed V segments, including chromosome 9 orphons, were left out of the earlier analysis of 587 of the donors. Across donors, most TCR sequences were observed very rarely, whereas some public TCRs were present in many individuals. This cohort had only TCR beta chains sequenced, and the lack of alpha or paired-chain data limited which features could be detected. The authors suggested that the approach could potentially be generalized to other disease states and immunological phenotypes. A later analysis reported that several top co-occurrence clusters appeared linked to parvovirus B19, influenza, CMV and Epstein-Barr virus. Most CMV-associated TCR beta chains appeared to be HLA-restricted in a later analysis, and the HLA associations seemed to be driven largely by CMV exposure. In vitro tests confirmed that a few of the cytomegalovirus-associated TCR beta chains recognize cytomegalovirus antigens. Cytomegalovirus status was reported to be diagnosed by the classifier with high specificity and sensitivity in both the original and validation cohorts. HLA typing was unavailable for some donors at each locus, so association tests used only the typed subset. V-gene and J-gene trimming of TCR beta chains was associated with a missense DCLRE1C variant in a later genetic analysis, and the association was replicated in an independent cohort.

About this clone: The antigen it binds to is not known. Nothing much larger sits one base from this clone, and base qualities are not available.

The cohort consisted of 666 healthy bone marrow donors. At the time of sampling, all cohort members were nominally healthy, though unrecorded immune exposures were likely present. The donor tested CMV seronegative and was one of the 352 seronegative cohort members. Every donor gave a peripheral blood sample, and the peripheral blood mononuclear cells from that sample were used for TCR beta sequencing. The Qiagen DNeasy Blood Extraction Kit was used to extract genomic DNA from the blood cell samples. Receptors were amplified or captured by the immunoSEQ multiplex PCR assay. A mixture of 60 forward primers for TCR Vbeta segments and 13 reverse primers for TCR Jbeta segments was used in the multiplex PCR. The CDR3 region of rearranged TCR beta genes was amplified from genomic DNA with a multiplex PCR assay. On the Illumina HiSeq System, the amplified TCR beta libraries were sequenced as 87-base-pair reads. The source study handled its data this way. A later analysis tallied some 79 million unique TCR beta chains across the 650 to 750 repertoires, and around 9.9 million of those chains were shared by two or more donors. Raw reads were error-corrected and collapsed into unique sequences with a nearest-neighbor algorithm that merged closely related sequences to remove PCR and sequencing errors. Alignment of CDR3 sequences to IMGT reference sequences was used to assign V, D and J gene segments. For a sequence to be retained, at least a six-nucleotide match to both a V gene segment and a J gene segment was required. A rearrangement was called productive if the CDR3 had no stop codons and remained in frame with V and J, and every other rearrangement was called non-productive. Following IMGT convention, CDR3 was defined as the stretch from the second conserved V-encoded cysteine to the conserved J-encoded phenylalanine. Sequences without an unambiguous match to a single V gene segment were excluded from the earlier analysis of almost 600 of the donors. An earlier analysis of about 600 of the donors called V segments functional above 56.7% productive rearrangements and segregating when the between-donor standard deviation exceeded 5%. A statistical classification framework was built for diagnosing cytomegalovirus status from the catalog of TCR beta chain sequences. V and J gene assignment, in a later analysis, came from comparing TCR nucleotide sequences with IMGT/GENE-DB human TR gene sequences. Using the TCRdist pipeline, a later analysis assigned CDR3 sequences along with most-parsimonious VDJ recombination scenarios. A later analysis defined each TCR beta chain by its CDR3 amino acid sequence plus V-gene family, and excluded reads lacking a unique V-gene family. As a way to deal with suspected cross-contamination and a sequencing artifact, a later analysis dropped nearly 600 nucleotide sequences that were highly shared and had low generation probability. For each public chain, a later analysis derived a clonal expansion index from normalized ranks of inferred template counts within each repertoire. Generation probabilities in a later analysis came from a VDJ recombination model fitted to out-of-frame rearrangements, and those results were checked against IGoR. In a later analysis, hypergeometric tests were used to score TCR-TCR, TCR-HLA and TCR-CMV co-occurrence, with a repertoire-size bias correction applied to TCR pairs. False discovery rates were estimated in a later analysis by permuting HLA or CMV assignments 20 times. In a later analysis, co-occurring TCRs were grouped using DBSCAN, with TCRdist sequence similarity added in when clustering inside HLA-allele-positive subsets. Co-occurrence clustering excluded repertoires with fewer than 30,000 or more than 120,000 public chains, plus five with anomalous nucleotide sharing. As stored in TCRdb, this immuneACCESS dataset retains in-frame rearrangements with V and J assigned. A fraction of the clones does not appear; measured against another copy, unresolved V genes explain less than half of the discrepancy, and the remainder lacks a known reason. That table furnishes V, J and clone size, whereas the DNA furnished D and trimming. The sample table contains around 220,000 clones; only one count was recorded for 70% to 80% of them. The ten top clones hold roughly 2% of the sample.

The sample comprised PBMCs. The source is a woman aged 30 to 39 in good health and CMV-seronegative.

Here is the DNA: TGTGCTACTCAACAGACCCAGTACTTC. This yields the protein CATQQTQYF. The rearrangement combines TRBV6-6 with TRBJ2-5, with the D segment identity uncertain. Reading the germline V gene (reference sequence) gives CDR1 MNHNY and CDR2 SVGAGI. Taken from cysteine to phenylalanine, the CDR3 has 9 residues. CDR3 DNA is the only sequence kept; it has 27 bases, read in frame from the first base.